The rows below give T cell receptor beta chains drawn from one sample of a study of cytomegalovirus exposure and HLA in healthy donors. Libraries were prepared by immunoSEQ multiplex PCR; TCRdb keeps only in-frame clonotypes and omits some of them. The sample consists of 150,000 to 200,000 clones, approximately 84% of them appearing once. Sequenced sample: PBMCs. The receptors come from a boy younger than 18 in good health and CMV-seronegative. Both conserved end residues are part of each CDR3. The D gene is left open where the match is weak. Clone size is shown for a subset of rows, as once, few, many or a class of expanded clone.

NA	TRBV2	NA	TRBJ2-1	CASKTVASIEQFF	TGTGCCAGCAAAACGGTAGCGTCGATTGAGCAGTTCTTC
NA	TRBV2	NA	TRBJ2-7	CASSVTAPASYEQYF	TGTGCCAGCAGTGTAACAGCCCCTGCGTCCTACGAGCAGTACTTC
NA	TRBV10-3	NA	TRBJ1-2	CAIRGQQGYGYTF	TGTGCCATCAGAGGACAGCAGGGCTATGGCTACACCTTC
TRBD2	TRBV6-5	NA	TRBJ2-7	CASSYWPSGRDEQYF	TGTGCCAGCAGTTACTGGCCTAGCGGGAGGGATGAGCAGTACTTC
TRBD2	TRBV5-6	NA	TRBJ2-5	CASSLYSSGGVSKETQYF	TGTGCCAGCAGCTTGTATTCTAGCGGGGGGGTTAGTAAAGAGACCCAGTACTTC
NA	TRBV6-5	NA	TRBJ1-2	CASSYVSAGYNYGYTF	TGTGCCAGCAGTTACGTATCGGCAGGGTACAACTATGGCTACACCTTC
NA	TRBV7-2	NA	TRBJ2-7	CASSLALKTASYEQYF	TGTGCCAGCAGCTTAGCCCTAAAGACAGCCTCCTACGAGCAGTACTTC
TRBD1	TRBV29-1	NA	TRBJ2-7	CSVGQGRYEQYF	TGCAGCGTAGGACAGGGCCGCTACGAGCAGTACTTC
TRBD1	TRBV27	NA	TRBJ1-3	CASSPAGGSGNTIYF	TGTGCCAGCAGTCCAGCAGGGGGCTCTGGAAACACCATATATTTT
NA	TRBV5-1	NA	TRBJ1-1	CASRVSGRVGDTEAFF	TGCGCCAGTAGAGTCTCAGGCAGGGTAGGGGACACTGAAGCTTTCTTT
TRBD2	TRBV6-4	once	TRBJ2-1	CASRSTSGHNEQFF	TGTGCCAGCAGGTCTACTAGCGGCCACAATGAGCAGTTCTTC
NA	TRBV27	NA	TRBJ1-5	CASSLRWTRQPQHF	TGTGCCAGCAGTTTGAGGTGGACAAGGCAGCCCCAGCATTTT
TRBD1	TRBV7-9	once	TRBJ1-1	CASTGQRAGTEAFF	TGTGCCAGCACGGGACAGAGGGCAGGCACTGAAGCTTTCTTT
NA	TRBV15	NA	TRBJ2-5	CATSSSIDQETQYF	TGTGCCACCAGCTCAAGCATAGACCAAGAGACCCAGTACTTC
NA	TRBV12-2	NA	TRBJ1-5	CASRSRGSANQPQHF	TGTGCAAGTCGCTCCAGGGGGTCCGCAAATCAGCCCCAGCATTTT
NA	TRBV9	NA	TRBJ2-7	CASSAGSVTSPYEQYF	TGTGCCAGCAGTGCCGGCTCGGTGACTTCTCCCTACGAGCAGTACTTC
TRBD1	TRBV14	NA	TRBJ1-1	CASSLPGGPEAFF	TGTGCCAGCAGCCTTCCAGGGGGACCTGAAGCTTTCTTT
NA	TRBV2	NA	TRBJ1-2	CASPRGRNYGYTF	TGTGCCAGCCCCAGGGGTCGGAACTATGGCTACACCTTC
NA	TRBV6-1	NA	TRBJ2-7	CASSATGTSFSYEQYF	TGTGCCAGCAGTGCTACCGGGACTTCTTTTTCCTACGAGCAGTACTTC
TRBD1	TRBV7-6	NA	TRBJ2-7	CASSLGRDRGTYEQYF	TGTGCCAGCAGCTTAGGCCGGGACAGAGGTACCTACGAGCAGTACTTC
TRBD2	TRBV15	once	TRBJ2-1	CATSALLPRLAYDEQFF	TGTGCCACCAGCGCTCTGCTCCCGAGACTAGCATACGATGAGCAGTTCTTC
TRBD1	TRBV6-6	few	TRBJ2-7	CASTLDRSDYEQYF	TGTGCCAGCACCCTGGACAGGTCGGACTACGAGCAGTACTTC
NA	TRBV27	NA	TRBJ1-5	CASLQGRSNQPQHF	TGTGCCAGCTTGCAGGGTAGAAGCAATCAGCCCCAGCATTTT
TRBD1	TRBV6-1	NA	TRBJ1-4	CASSGRGQEAYEKLFF	TGTGCCAGCAGTGGACGGGGACAGGAAGCCTATGAAAAACTGTTTTTT
TRBD1	TRBV6-1	NA	TRBJ1-2	CASSVIGQGAGYGYTF	TGTGCCAGCAGTGTAATCGGGCAGGGGGCGGGCTATGGCTACACCTTC
NA	TRBV5-6	NA	TRBJ1-2	CASSPLADYGYTF	TGTGCCAGCAGCCCCCTGGCTGATTATGGCTACACCTTC
NA	TRBV5-4	NA	TRBJ2-7	CASSLVQGSYEQYF	TGTGCCAGCAGCTTGGTACAGGGATCCTACGAGCAGTACTTC
TRBD1	TRBV25-1	NA	TRBJ1-2	CASNPTGGNGYTF	TGTGCCAGCAACCCGACAGGGGGTAATGGCTACACCTTC
NA	TRBV6-1	NA	TRBJ2-7	CASRLQVDGSYEQYF	TGTGCCAGCAGACTACAAGTTGACGGTTCCTACGAGCAGTACTTC
NA	TRBV27	NA	TRBJ2-7	CASGQSVSYEQYF	TGTGCAAGCGGGCAGTCGGTCTCCTACGAGCAGTACTTC
TRBD1	TRBV5-1	NA	TRBJ2-1	CASSFDRVNEQFF	TGCGCCAGCAGCTTTGACAGGGTCAATGAGCAGTTCTTC
NA	TRBV4-1	NA	TRBJ1-2	CASSLGHGYTF	TGCGCCAGCAGCCTGGGCCATGGCTACACCTTC
TRBD2	TRBV19	NA	TRBJ2-7	CASSIVWAGGLYEQYF	TGTGCCAGTAGTATAGTCTGGGCGGGAGGACTCTACGAGCAGTACTTC
TRBD2	TRBV9	once	TRBJ2-1	CASSGRGASGDNEQFF	TGTGCCAGCAGCGGCCGGGGGGCTAGCGGGGACAATGAGCAGTTCTTC
TRBD2	TRBV6-5	NA	TRBJ2-1	CASSYAAGVHNEQFF	TGTGCCAGCAGTTACGCAGCGGGGGTACACAATGAGCAGTTCTTC
TRBD2	TRBV19	NA	TRBJ2-1	CASTRSITSGLWEQFF	TGTGCCAGTACCCGATCCATTACTAGCGGTTTGTGGGAGCAGTTCTTC
NA	TRBV2	NA	TRBJ1-4	CASIRPPPEEKLFF	TGTGCCAGCATCCGGCCCCCCCCGGAGGAAAAACTGTTTTTT
NA	TRBV7-9	NA	TRBJ2-7	CASSSTDSYEQYF	TGTGCCAGCAGCTCCACTGATTCCTACGAGCAGTACTTC
TRBD1	TRBV25-1	NA	TRBJ2-3	CASLWTGGQYF	TGTGCCAGCCTTTGGACAGGGGGGCAGTATTTT
NA	TRBV28	NA	TRBJ1-4	CASSFRSKIGLFF	TGTGCCAGCAGTTTTCGTTCCAAGATTGGCCTGTTTTTT
NA	TRBV7-9	NA	TRBJ2-3	CASPPPPGASTDTQYF	TGTGCCAGCCCACCCCCACCAGGCGCTAGCACAGATACGCAGTATTTT
TRBD2	TRBV5-1	NA	TRBJ2-7	CASSFLGTSASYEQYF	TGCGCCAGCAGCTTCCTTGGGACTAGCGCATCCTACGAGCAGTACTTC
NA	TRBV2	NA	TRBJ2-4	CASRERENIQYF	TGTGCCAGCCGAGAGCGGGAAAACATTCAGTACTTC
NA	TRBV5-1	NA	TRBJ1-6	CASSTDNLNNSPLHF	TGCGCCAGCAGCACCGACAACCTCAATAATTCACCCCTCCACTTT
NA	TRBV28	once	TRBJ1-2	CASSGQSYGYTF	TGTGCCAGCAGTGGACAGAGCTATGGCTACACCTTC
NA	TRBV5-1	NA	TRBJ2-7	CASSSTGGSRYEQYF	TGCGCCAGCAGCAGTACAGGAGGGTCCAGGTACGAGCAGTACTTC
NA	TRBV7-9	NA	TRBJ2-7	CASSAYDRPYEQYF	TGTGCCAGCAGCGCTTACGACAGGCCCTACGAGCAGTACTTC
NA	TRBV4-3	NA	TRBJ2-3	CASSQDSGATTPPDTQYF	TGCGCCAGCAGCCAAGATAGTGGGGCTACAACCCCCCCAGATACGCAGTATTTT
TRBD2	TRBV9	NA	TRBJ2-7	CASSVALAPDEQYF	TGTGCCAGCAGCGTAGCACTAGCGCCCGACGAGCAGTACTTC
NA	TRBV9	NA	TRBJ2-1	CASSSTGVFNEQFF	TGTGCCAGCAGCTCCACCGGGGTATTCAATGAGCAGTTCTTC
NA	TRBV5-1	NA	TRBJ2-2	CASSLAGIPGELFF	TGCGCCAGCAGCTTGGCCGGGATACCCGGGGAGCTGTTTTTT
NA	TRBV29-1	NA	TRBJ1-4	CSVYSRGGEKLFF	TGCAGCGTTTATTCGCGGGGAGGGGAAAAACTGTTTTTT
NA	TRBV7-8	NA	TRBJ2-7	CASSLGRSEQYF	TGTGCCAGCAGCTTAGGGAGGTCCGAGCAGTACTTC
NA	TRBV5-1	NA	TRBJ1-2	CASRAEPYGYTF	TGCGCCAGCAGGGCGGAGCCCTATGGCTACACCTTC
TRBD1	TRBV5-4	NA	TRBJ2-1	CASSPGDSQRNEQFF	TGTGCCAGCAGCCCCGGGGACAGCCAACGCAATGAGCAGTTCTTC
TRBD2	TRBV7-3	NA	TRBJ2-1	CASSFGTSPRNEQFF	TGTGCCAGCAGCTTCGGGACTAGTCCCCGCAATGAGCAGTTCTTC
TRBD1	TRBV15	NA	TRBJ1-1	CATSIETGWGTEAFF	TGTGCCACCAGCATCGAGACAGGGTGGGGCACTGAAGCTTTCTTT
TRBD1	TRBV7-6	NA	TRBJ1-1	CASSLGQGSNTEAFF	TGTGCCAGCAGCTTAGGACAGGGTTCGAACACTGAAGCTTTCTTT